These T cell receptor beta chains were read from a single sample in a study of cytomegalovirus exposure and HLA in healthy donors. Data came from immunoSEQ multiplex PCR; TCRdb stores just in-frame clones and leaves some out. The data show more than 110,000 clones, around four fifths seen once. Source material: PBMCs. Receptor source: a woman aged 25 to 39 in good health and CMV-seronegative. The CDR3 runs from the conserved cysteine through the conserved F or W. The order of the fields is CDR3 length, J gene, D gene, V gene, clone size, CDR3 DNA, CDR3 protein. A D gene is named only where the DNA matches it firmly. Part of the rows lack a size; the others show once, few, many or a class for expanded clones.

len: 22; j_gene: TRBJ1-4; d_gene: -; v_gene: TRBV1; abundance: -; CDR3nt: TGCACCAGCAGCCGTGATGCTTCACGACAGTTTCATTCCCACCTGGGTAATGAAAAACTGTTTTTT; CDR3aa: CTSSRDASRQFHSHLGNEKLFF
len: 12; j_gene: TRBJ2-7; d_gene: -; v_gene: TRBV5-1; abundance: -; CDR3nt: TGCGCCAGCAGCTCTAGCTCCTACGAGCAGTACTTC; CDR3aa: CASSSSSYEQYF
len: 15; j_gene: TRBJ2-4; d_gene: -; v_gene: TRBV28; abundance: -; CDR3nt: TGTGCCAGCTCTCCCCCAGGGGGGCCCAAAAACATTCAGTACTTC; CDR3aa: CASSPPGGPKNIQYF
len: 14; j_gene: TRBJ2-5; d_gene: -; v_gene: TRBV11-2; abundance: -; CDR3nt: TGTGCCAGCAGCTTAGGTCTCCTCGAAGAGACCCAGTACTTC; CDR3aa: CASSLGLLEETQYF
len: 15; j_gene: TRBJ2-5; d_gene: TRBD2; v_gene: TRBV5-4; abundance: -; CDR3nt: TGTGCCAGCAGCTTGACGAGCGGGGGCGGGGAGACCCAGTACTTC; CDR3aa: CASSLTSGGGETQYF
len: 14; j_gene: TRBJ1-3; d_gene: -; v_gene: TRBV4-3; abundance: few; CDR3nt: TGCGCCAGCAGCCAGGACAGCTCTGGAAACACCATATATTTT; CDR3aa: CASSQDSSGNTIYF
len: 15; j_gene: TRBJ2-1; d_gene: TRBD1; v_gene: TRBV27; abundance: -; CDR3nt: TGTGCCAGCAGTTTAAGGCGGGACAGGGCCAATGAGCAGTTCTTC; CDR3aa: CASSLRRDRANEQFF
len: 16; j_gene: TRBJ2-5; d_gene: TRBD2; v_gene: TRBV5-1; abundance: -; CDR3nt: TGCGCCAGCAGCTCGGGACTAGGACGGTACCAAGAGACCCAGTACTTC; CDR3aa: CASSSGLGRYQETQYF
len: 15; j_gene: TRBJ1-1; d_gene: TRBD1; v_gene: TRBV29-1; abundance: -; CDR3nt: TGCAGCGTTATCAGAGACAGGGGGCGCATCGCTGAAGCTTTCTTT; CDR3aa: CSVIRDRGRIAEAFF
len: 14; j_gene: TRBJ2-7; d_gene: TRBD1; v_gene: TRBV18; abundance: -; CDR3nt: TGTGCCAGCTCACCGGGGACAGGGGACTACGAGCAGTACTTC; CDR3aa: CASSPGTGDYEQYF
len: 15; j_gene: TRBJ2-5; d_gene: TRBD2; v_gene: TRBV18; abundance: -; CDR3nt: TGTGCCAGCTCCTTGAATCCGGGGGGTGAAGAGACCCAGTACTTC; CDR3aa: CASSLNPGGEETQYF
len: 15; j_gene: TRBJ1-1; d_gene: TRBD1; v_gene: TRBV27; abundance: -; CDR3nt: TGTGCCAGCAGTTTTATAGCAGGGGGCTTCACTGAAGCTTTCTTT; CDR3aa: CASSFIAGGFTEAFF
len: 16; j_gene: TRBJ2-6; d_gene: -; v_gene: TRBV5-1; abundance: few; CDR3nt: TGCGCCAGCAGCTTGGGCCCTCGGTCTGGGGCCAACGTCCTGACTTTC; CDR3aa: CASSLGPRSGANVLTF
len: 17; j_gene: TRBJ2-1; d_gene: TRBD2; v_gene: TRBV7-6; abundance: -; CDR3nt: TGTGCCAGCAGCTTAGCGAGGAAGCGGGGGGACTACAATGAGCAGTTCTTC; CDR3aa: CASSLARKRGDYNEQFF
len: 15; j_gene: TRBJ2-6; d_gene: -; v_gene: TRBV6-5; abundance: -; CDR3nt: TGTGCCAGCAGTTACAGAGGGACTGGGGCCAACGTCCTGACTTTC; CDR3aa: CASSYRGTGANVLTF
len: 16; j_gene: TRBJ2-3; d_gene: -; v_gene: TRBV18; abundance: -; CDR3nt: TGTGCCAGCTCGACGACAGCGGCAGGGGGCACAGATACGCAGTATTTT; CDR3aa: CASSTTAAGGTDTQYF
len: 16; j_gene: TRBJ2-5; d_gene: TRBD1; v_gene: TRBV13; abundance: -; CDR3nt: TGTGCCAGCAGCAGTAGGGACAGGGGGGTCCAAGAGACCCAGTACTTC; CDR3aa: CASSSRDRGVQETQYF
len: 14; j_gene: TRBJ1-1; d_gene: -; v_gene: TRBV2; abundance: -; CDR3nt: TGTGCCAGCAGCCTACAGGGTATGAACTCTGAAGCTTTCTTT; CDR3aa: CASSLQGMNSEAFF
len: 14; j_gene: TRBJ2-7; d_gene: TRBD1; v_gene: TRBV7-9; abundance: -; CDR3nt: TGTGCCAGCAGCTTAGTGGGACAGGGCTACGAGCAGTACTTC; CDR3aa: CASSLVGQGYEQYF
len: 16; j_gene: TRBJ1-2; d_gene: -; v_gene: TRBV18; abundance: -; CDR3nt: TGTGCCAGCTCACCCCCCTCAGGGGCCAGAACCTATGGCTACACCTTC; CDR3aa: CASSPPSGARTYGYTF
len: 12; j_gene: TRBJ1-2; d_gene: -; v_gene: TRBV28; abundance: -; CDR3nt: TGTGCCAGCAGTCCGCCAGGTTTTGGCTACACCTTC; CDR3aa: CASSPPGFGYTF
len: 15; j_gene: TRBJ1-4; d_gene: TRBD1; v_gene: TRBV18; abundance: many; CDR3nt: TGTGCCAGCTCACCGGGACAGGGGCGCGATGAAAAACTGTTTTTT; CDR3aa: CASSPGQGRDEKLFF
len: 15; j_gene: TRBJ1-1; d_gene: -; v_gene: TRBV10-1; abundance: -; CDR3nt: TGCGCCAGCAGTGAGCGCGTCGGAGAGAACACTGAAGCTTTCTTT; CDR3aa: CASSERVGENTEAFF
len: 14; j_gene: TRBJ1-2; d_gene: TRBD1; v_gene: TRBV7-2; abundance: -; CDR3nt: TGTGCCAGCAGCCGATGGGACAGGAGTTATGGCTACACCTTC; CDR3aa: CASSRWDRSYGYTF
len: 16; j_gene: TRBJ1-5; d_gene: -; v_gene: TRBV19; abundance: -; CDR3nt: TGTGCCAGTAGTATATCACGGGACAATCGTAATCAGCCCCAGCATTTT; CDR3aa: CASSISRDNRNQPQHF
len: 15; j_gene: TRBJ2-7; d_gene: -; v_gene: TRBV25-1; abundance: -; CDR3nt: TGTGCCAGCAGTAAGACAGGCCTCACCTCCTACGAGCAGTACTTC; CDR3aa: CASSKTGLTSYEQYF
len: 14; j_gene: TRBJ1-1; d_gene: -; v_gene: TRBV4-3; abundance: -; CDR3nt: TGCGCCAGCAGCCAAAGACGTTGGGCCACTGAAGCTTTCTTT; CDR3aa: CASSQRRWATEAFF
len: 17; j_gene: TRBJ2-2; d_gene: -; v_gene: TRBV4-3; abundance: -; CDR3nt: TGCGCCAGCAGCCAAGGACCTTCAGGGGCGAACACCGGGGAGCTGTTTTTT; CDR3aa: CASSQGPSGANTGELFF
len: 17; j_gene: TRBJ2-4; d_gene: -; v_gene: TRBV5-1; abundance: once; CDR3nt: TGCGCCAGCAGCTTGGTAGGGGAGGCCAGGAGAAAAAACATTCAGTACTTC; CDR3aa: CASSLVGEARRKNIQYF
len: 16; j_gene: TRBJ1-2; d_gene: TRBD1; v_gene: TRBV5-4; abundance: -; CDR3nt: TGTGCCAGCAGCTTGTTAGGGACAGGGGGCGCGGTTGGCTACACCTTC; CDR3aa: CASSLLGTGGAVGYTF
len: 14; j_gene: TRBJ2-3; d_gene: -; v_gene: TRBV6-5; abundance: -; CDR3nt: TGTGCCAGCGCGACTGACCCTAGCACAGATACGCAGTATTTT; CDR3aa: CASATDPSTDTQYF
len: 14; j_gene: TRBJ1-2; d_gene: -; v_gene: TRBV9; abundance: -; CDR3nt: TGTGCCAGCAGCGTAGATCAGGGATTCTATGGCTACACCTTC; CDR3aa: CASSVDQGFYGYTF
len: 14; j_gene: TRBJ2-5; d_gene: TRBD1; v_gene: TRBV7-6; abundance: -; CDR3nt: TGTGCCAGCAGCCGGACAGGGAGTCAAGAGACCCAGTACTTC; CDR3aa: CASSRTGSQETQYF
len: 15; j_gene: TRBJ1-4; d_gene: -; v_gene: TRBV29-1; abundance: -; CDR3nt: TGCAGCGTTAAAGGGGAGGGGCGACCGAATGAAAAACTGTTTTTT; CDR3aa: CSVKGEGRPNEKLFF
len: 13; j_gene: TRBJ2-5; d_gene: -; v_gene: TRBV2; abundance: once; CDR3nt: TGTGCCAGCAGTTTGAGGGGGTACGAGACCCAGTACTTC; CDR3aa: CASSLRGYETQYF
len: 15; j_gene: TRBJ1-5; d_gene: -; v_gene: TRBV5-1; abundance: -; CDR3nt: TGCGCCAGCAGCTTGTGGGCAGGGGTCAATCAGCCCCAGCATTTT; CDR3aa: CASSLWAGVNQPQHF
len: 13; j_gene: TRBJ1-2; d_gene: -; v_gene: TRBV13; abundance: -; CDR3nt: TGTGCCAGCAGCTTAGGCCCGGGCTATGGCTACACCTTC; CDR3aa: CASSLGPGYGYTF
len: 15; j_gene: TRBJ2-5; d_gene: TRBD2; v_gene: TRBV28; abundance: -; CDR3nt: TGTGCCAGCGGTGAACTAGCGGGGGGCCGAGGGACCCAGTACTTC; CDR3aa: CASGELAGGRGTQYF
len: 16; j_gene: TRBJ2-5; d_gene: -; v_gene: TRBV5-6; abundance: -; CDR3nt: TGTGCCAGCAGCGTGGAGACTACAGGGTTCGGGGAGACCCAGTACTTC; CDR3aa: CASSVETTGFGETQYF
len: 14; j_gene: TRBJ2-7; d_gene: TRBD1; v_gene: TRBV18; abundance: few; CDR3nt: TGTGCCAGCTCACCCCTACAGGGGGCAGGTGAGCAGTACTTC; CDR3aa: CASSPLQGAGEQYF
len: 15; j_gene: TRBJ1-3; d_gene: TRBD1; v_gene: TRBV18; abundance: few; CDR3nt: TGTGCCAGCTCACCGGGACAGGGCAGTGGAAACACCATATATTTT; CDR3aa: CASSPGQGSGNTIYF
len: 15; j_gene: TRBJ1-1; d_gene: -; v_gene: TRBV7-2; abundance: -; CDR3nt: TGTGCCAGCAGCTTAGGACCCGGGGATCCCACTGAAGCTTTCTTT; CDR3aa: CASSLGPGDPTEAFF
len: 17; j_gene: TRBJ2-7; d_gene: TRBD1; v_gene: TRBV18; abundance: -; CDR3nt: TGTGCCAGCTCACCAATCGGTCCCGGGACAGGCTCCTACGAGCAGTACTTC; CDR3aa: CASSPIGPGTGSYEQYF
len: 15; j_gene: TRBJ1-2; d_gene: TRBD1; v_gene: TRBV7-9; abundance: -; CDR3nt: TGTGCCAGCAGCGGGGGACAGGGGGTTGCCGATGGCTACACCTTC; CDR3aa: CASSGGQGVADGYTF
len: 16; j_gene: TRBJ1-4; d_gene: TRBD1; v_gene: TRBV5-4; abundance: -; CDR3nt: TGTGCCAGCAGCTTGGGCCAGGGGGGTACTAATGAAAAACTGTTTTTT; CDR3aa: CASSLGQGGTNEKLFF
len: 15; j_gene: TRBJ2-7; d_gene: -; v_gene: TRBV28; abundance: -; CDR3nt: TGTGCCAGCAGTTTACTCGGCGGCCAAGTCTACGAGCAGTACTTC; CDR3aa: CASSLLGGQVYEQYF
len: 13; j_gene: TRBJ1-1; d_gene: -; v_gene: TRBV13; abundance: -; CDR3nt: TGTGCCAGCAGCTGGGCGGCGGGGACTGAAGCTTTCTTT; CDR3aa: CASSWAAGTEAFF